A single sample is the source of the 16 T cell receptor beta chains below, sequenced in a study of T cells in Graves' hyperthyroidism and ophthalmopathy. The source material, RNA transcripts, was used to amplify TCR beta CDR3 regions. An initial round of RT-PCR targeting the TCR CDR3 relied on the HTBI primer set. TCRdb used MiXCR to reprocess the multiplex PCR reads, holding one entry per CDR3 protein. In the table there are roughly 570,000 distinct CDR3 sequences, around 42% of which are singletons. The specimen sequenced was peripheral blood or thyroid tissue (not recorded which). The receptor set was obtained from an adult woman with Graves' disease, either hyperthyroidism or ophthalmopathy (not recorded which).

This clonotype was picked up many times. The gene calls are TRBV4-1 and TRBJ1-5; no clear D. Germline CDR1 and CDR2: MGHRA and YSYEKL. V lost 1 base and J 0 bases, leaving 10 bases between the germline ends. The CDR3 spans 16 residues. Written as DNA, the CDR3 is TGCGCCAGCAGCCAAGTGATTCAGAATAGCAATCAGCCCCAGCATTTT. Its protein product is CASSQVIQNSNQPQHF.

V and J are TRBV4-1 and TRBJ1-2; D unclear. V lost 0 bases and J lost 1, with 24 bases in between. Germline values: CDR1 MGHRA, CDR2 YSYEKL. This CDR3 contains 20 residues. The CDR3 coding sequence is TGCGCCAGCAGCCAAGATCTTTTCCGCATACAAACAGCCAGTAACTATGGCTACACCTTC. Residues: CASSQDLFRIQTASNYGYTF.

The rearrangement joins TRBV5-1 to TRBJ2-2; D is unresolved. Per the germline V gene, CDR1 is SGHRS and CDR2 is YFSETQ. The CDR3 is made up of 16 amino acids. V shed 5 bases and J shed 4 bases, with 18 bases lying between them. The CDR3 bases are TGCGCCAGCAGGTGGACGGTCGCCTCGAGCACCGGGGAGCTGTTTTTT. Protein: CASRWTVASSTGELFF.

This clonotype has a count of ten or more. The rearrangement joins TRBV5-1 to TRBJ2-5; 11 bases match TRBD1. The CDR3 consists of 16 residues. Germline CDR1 reads SGHRS; CDR2 reads YFSETQ. V trimming: 4 bases; J trimming: 2 bases; junction bases outside the gene matches: 7. The CDR3 loop reads CASSLTGTGGQETQYF. CDR3 in DNA: TGCGCCAGCAGCCTAACCGGGACAGGGGGACAAGAGACCCAGTACTTC. Using reference TRBV5-1 and TRBJ2-5 for the parts outside the CDR3, the full variable domain is KAGVTQTPRYLIKTRGQQVTLSCSPISGHRSVSWYQQTPGQGLQFLFEYFSETQRNKGNFPGRFSGRQFSNSRSEMNVSTLELGDSALYLCASSLTGTGGQETQYFGPGTRLLVL.

This rearrangement joins TRBV20-1 to TRBJ2-1, with TRBD1 matching 7 bases. Germline V gives CDR1 DFQATT, CDR2 SNEGSKA (reference sequence). Unmatched junction bases numbered 11, after V lost 5 bases and J lost 7 bases. The CDR3 totals 14 residues. The CDR3 here is CSAPRQGLINEQFF. CDR3 bases: TGCAGTGCTCCTAGACAGGGTTTGATAAATGAGCAGTTCTTC.

The chain employs TRBV25-1 and TRBJ1-1; 10 bases fit TRBD1. Trimming removed 3 bases from V and 5 bases from J; junction bases left unmatched: 6. Germline CDR1 reads MGHDK; CDR2 reads SYGVNS. The CDR3 loop spans 15 amino acids. Written as DNA, the CDR3 is TGTGCCAGCAGTGACCGGACAGGGGGGAAAACTGAAGCTTTCTTT. The encoded protein is CASSDRTGGKTEAFF. Full variable domain (rest looked up from reference TRBV25-1 and TRBJ1-1): EADIYQTPRYLVIGTGKKITLECSQTMGHDKMYWYQQDPGMELHLIHYSYGVNSTEKGDLSSESTVSRIRTEHFPLTLESARPSHTSQYLCASSDRTGGKTEAFFGQGTRLTVV.

This clonotype occurred once. V usage is TRBV2 and J usage is TRBJ1-5; 9 bases line up with TRBD1. CDR3 length equals 17 residues. CDR1 and CDR2 (germline): SNHLY, FYNNEI. J lost 1 base, V lost 7 bases, and 11 bases had no gene match. CDR3 sequence reads: CASTRVADRGSNQPQHF. The CDR3 DNA follows: TGTGCCAGCACGAGGGTAGCGGACAGGGGAAGCAATCAGCCCCAGCATTTT.

This clonotype was detected many times. V is TRBV20-1 and J is TRBJ1-6, with TRBD1 as a possible D gene (6 bases). The V end was cut by 3 bases, the J end by 10 bases, with 10 bases between. CDR1 DFQATT and CDR2 SNEGSKA come from the germline V gene (reference sequence). The CDR3 is 12 residues long. The CDR3 sequence: CSASRGESPLHF. In DNA, the CDR3 is TGCAGTGCTAGTAGGGGGGAGTCACCCCTCCACTTT.

This clonotype was recorded a few times. The chain employs TRBV3-1 and TRBJ2-7; D gene uncertain. This CDR3 is built from 14 residues. V dropped 4 bases and J dropped 3 bases, with 13 bases sitting between them. CDR1 LGHDT and CDR2 YNNKEL come from the germline V gene (reference sequence). The chain's CDR3 is CASSPRAQHYEQYF. In DNA form, the CDR3 reads TGTGCCAGCAGCCCCAGAGCACAGCACTACGAGCAGTACTTC.

CDR3: CASSSVTEAFYEQYF. CDR3 DNA: TGTGCCAGCAGCTCAGTAACTGAAGCTTTCTACGAGCAGTACTTC. J is TRBJ2-7 and V is TRBV7-9, with D hard to call. CDR3 length equals 15 residues. Trimming removed 4 bases from V and 3 bases from J, with 16 bases in between. Germline-derived CDR1 and CDR2 are SEHNR and FQNEAQ (reference sequence).

Only one count was recorded for this clonotype. One junction end does not reproduce the germline sequence, and a read error may be involved. This chain links TRBV5-1 with TRBJ1-2; D gene unclear. Germline assignment: CDR1 SGHRS and CDR2 YFSETQ. The CDR3 spans 14 residues. The CDR3 DNA follows: TGCGCCGGCAGCTTTGTAGGCACTTATTATGGCTACACCTTC. The encoded protein is CAGSFVGTYYGYTF.

The chain is built from TRBV25-1 and TRBJ1-2, with unresolved D. V gave up 3 bases and J gave up 4 bases, with 6 bases separating them. There are 12 residues in the CDR3. From germline, CDR1 is MGHDK and CDR2 SYGVNS. The CDR3 coding sequence is TGTGCCAGCAGTGATCTTGGCTATGGCTACACCTTC. Protein sequence: CASSDLGYGYTF.

At least ten counts were recorded for this clonotype. The germline gene is not matched at one end of the junction; a read error may be the cause. The gene calls are TRBV7-7 and TRBJ2-5, with D hard to call. Germline assignment: CDR1 SSHAT and CDR2 FNYEAQ (reference sequence). The CDR3 is 13 amino acids. Written as DNA, the CDR3 is TGTGCTAGCAGCCGTCTCGTGTGGGAGACCCAGTACTTC. This sequence encodes CASSRLVWETQYF.

At least ten counts were recorded for this clonotype. This chain joins TRBV7-9 and TRBJ1-2; TRBD1 agrees at 11 bases. The CDR3 consists of 15 residues. The germline CDR1 and CDR2 sequences are SEHNR and FQNEAQ (reference sequence). V lost 4 bases, J lost 1 base, and 2 bases stayed unmatched. The CDR3: CASSYGTGGNYGYTF. The CDR3 coding sequence is TGTGCCAGCAGCTATGGGACAGGGGGTAACTATGGCTACACCTTC.

This clonotype has ten or more counts. The J gene is TRBJ2-5, the V gene TRBV15, with 8 bases aligning to TRBD1. Germline assignment: CDR1 LNHNV and CDR2 YYDKDF (reference sequence). J lost 6 bases, V lost 1 base, and 16 bases had no gene match. There are 18 residues in the CDR3. CDR3 protein: CATSRGVDRDQLWKTQYF. The CDR3 DNA reads as TGTGCCACCAGCAGAGGCGTGGACAGGGACCAGTTATGGAAGACCCAGTACTTC.

This rearrangement joins TRBV25-1 to TRBJ1-2; the D is unclear. Germline-derived CDR1 and CDR2 are MGHDK and SYGVNS. V lost 9 bases and J 4 bases, leaving 18 bases between the germline ends. The CDR3 loop spans 14 amino acids. The CDR3 coding sequence is TGTGCCAGTAGTATCGCGGGCCGTCGCTATGGCTACACCTTC. Translation gives CASSIAGRRYGYTF.